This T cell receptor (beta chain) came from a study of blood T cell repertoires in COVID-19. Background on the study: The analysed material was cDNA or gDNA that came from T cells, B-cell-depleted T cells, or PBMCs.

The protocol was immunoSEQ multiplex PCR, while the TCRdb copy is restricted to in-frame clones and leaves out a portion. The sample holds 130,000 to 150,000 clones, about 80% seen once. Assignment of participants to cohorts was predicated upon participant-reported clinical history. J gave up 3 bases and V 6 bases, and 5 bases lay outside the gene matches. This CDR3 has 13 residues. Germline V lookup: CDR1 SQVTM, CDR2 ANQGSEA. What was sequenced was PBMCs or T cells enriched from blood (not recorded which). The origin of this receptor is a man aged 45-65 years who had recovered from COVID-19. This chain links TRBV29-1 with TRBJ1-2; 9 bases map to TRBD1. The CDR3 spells CSVRDREDYGYTF. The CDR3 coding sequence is TGCAGCGTAAGGGACAGGGAGGACTATGGCTACACCTTC.